One and the same sample provided the 30 T cell receptor beta chains below, sequenced in a study of blood T cells in healthy people across ages. A second PCR of 7 to 11 cycles used a sample-barcoded 5' primer and a J-beta primer mix. One entry per CDR3 protein results from TCRdb running MiXCR on the 5' RACE reads. This sample carries around 400,000 distinct CDR3 sequences, roughly half of them seen once, and the ten largest clones take 51%. Specimen: blood. These receptor sequences come from a man between 60 and 75 years old in good health.

The chain employs TRBV12-3 or TRBV12-4 and TRBJ2-6, with D hard to call. Trimming took off 11 bases at V and 4 bases at J, with 9 bases between the two ends. The CDR3 consists of 12 residues. DNA of the CDR3: TGTGCCGGGCATCTCGGGGCCAACGTCCTGACTTTC. It yields the protein CAGHLGANVLTF.

Ten or more counts support this clonotype. The chain couples TRBV6-5 to TRBJ2-1; 8 bases are a match to TRBD2. Losses at the gene ends were 8 bases for V and 6 bases for J; bases not matched to a gene: 3. Per the germline V gene, CDR1 is MNHEY and CDR2 is SVGAGI. The CDR3 totals 12 residues. CDR3 residues: CASRGGTNEQFF. CDR3 nucleotide sequence: TGTGCCAGCCGGGGGGGGACCAATGAGCAGTTCTTC.

V gene TRBV4-2 combines with J gene TRBJ2-3; D gene ambiguous. The germline gives CDR1 LGHNA, CDR2 YNFKEQ. Trimming pared 1 base from V and 6 bases from J, leaving 11 bases between. The CDR3 covers 14 residues. The DNA of the CDR3 is TGTGCCAGCAGCCAAGGCACGAACTGGGATACGCAGTATTTT. Encoded protein: CASSQGTNWDTQYF.

The gene calls are TRBV6-1 and TRBJ1-2; D gene ambiguous. The V gene lost 3 bases and the J gene lost 0 bases, with 8 bases spanning the gap. The CDR3 spans 14 residues. Per the germline V gene, CDR1 is MNHNS and CDR2 is SASEGT. The CDR3 loop is CASSEAAANYGYTF. CDR3 in DNA: TGTGCCAGCAGTGAGGCAGCAGCTAACTATGGCTACACCTTC.

This clonotype was picked up one time. V is TRBV6-5 and J is TRBJ1-1, with 8 bases matching TRBD1. The germline V gene encodes CDR1 MNHEY and CDR2 SVGAGI. This CDR3 region has 15 residues. Trimming cost V 4 bases and J 3 bases; bases outside gene matches: 7. This CDR3 is CASSFEGQGYTEAFF. The DNA for the CDR3 is TGTGCCAGCAGTTTCGAAGGACAGGGCTACACTGAAGCTTTCTTT.

This chain uses TRBV20-1 with TRBJ2-3, with TRBD2 identical over 14 bases. The CDR3 is 16 amino acids. V lost 2 bases, J lost 2 bases, and 3 bases stayed unmatched. CDR1 and CDR2 (germline): DFQATT, SNEGSKA (reference sequence). The CDR3 sequence: CSARPGLAGATDTQYF. As DNA, the CDR3 is TGCAGTGCTAGACCGGGACTAGCGGGGGCCACAGATACGCAGTATTTT.

This chain joins TRBV4-3 and TRBJ2-4; D is unresolved. The end of the DNA aligns better with TRBJ2-7, so the J call may be wrong. CDR1 is LGHNA and CDR2 is YSLEER in the germline V gene. The CDR3 runs to 13 residues. The DNA for the CDR3 is TGCGCCAGCAGCCAAGACCGGATTTACGAGCAGTACTTC. This sequence encodes CASSQDRIYEQYF.

About this clonotype: The junction departs from the called germline gene at one end, perhaps through a read error. V is TRBV6-2 or TRBV6-3 and J is TRBJ1-1; D gene unclear. This CDR3 is built from 14 residues. Looked up from germline, CDR1 is MNHEY and CDR2 is SVGEGT. The chain's CDR3 is CASSYYGRSTEAFF. DNA of the CDR3: TGTGCCAGTAGTTATTACGGGAGAAGCACTGAAGCTTTCTTT.

The table lists this clonotype with a few counts. CDR3 coding DNA: TGTGCCAGCAGCTCTACAGGGTGGGAGGAAAAACTGTTTTTT. Translation: CASSSTGWEEKLFF. The chain couples TRBV7-9 to TRBJ1-4; D is perhaps TRBD1 (6 bases). From germline, CDR1 is SEHNR and CDR2 FQNEAQ (reference sequence). The CDR3 totals 14 residues. Trimming took 4 bases from V and 8 from J, leaving 14 bases between them.

The chain couples TRBV2 to TRBJ1-4; D gene ambiguous. The V gene's germline CDR1 is SNHLY and CDR2 FYNNEI. The V end was cut by 4 bases, the J end by 10 bases, with 19 bases between. The CDR3 has 15 residues. CDR3 amino acids: CASSGNWEGSGKLFF. CDR3 in DNA: TGTGCCAGCAGTGGTAACTGGGAGGGCTCAGGAAAACTGTTTTTT.

This clonotype has a count of ten or more. The chain has TRBV7-9 and TRBJ1-2; D may be TRBD1 (5 bases). The CDR3 extends over 16 amino acids. Germline V gene sequence: CDR1 SEHNR, CDR2 FQNEAQ (reference sequence). V lost 2 bases and J lost 2, with 15 bases in between. CDR3 protein: CASSLLRGRQNYGYTF. The CDR3 region has the DNA TGTGCCAGCAGCTTACTGCGGGGCCGGCAAAACTATGGCTACACCTTC.

CDR3 loop: CASSKGWTGNYEQYF. In nucleotides, the CDR3 is TGTGCCAGCAGCAAAGGTTGGACAGGGAACTACGAGCAGTACTTC. The chain carries TRBV21-1 and TRBJ2-7; TRBD1 is taken as the D call from the table, unchecked against the DNA. TRBV21-1 is a recognized pseudogene. The CDR3 consists of 15 residues.

Only a few counts were recorded for this clonotype. The CDR3 DNA follows: TGTGCCAGCAGCTTAATGGGGGGCGCGAAAAACATTCAGTACTTC. Translation: CASSLMGGAKNIQYF. This chain links TRBV7-3 with TRBJ2-4; D is possibly TRBD1 or TRBD2 (6 bases each). The CDR3 contains 15 residues. Trimming cost V 1 base and J 4 bases, with 11 bases left between them. Germline CDR1 reads SGHTA; CDR2 reads FQGTGA.

The V gene is TRBV28, the J gene TRBJ2-5; D might be TRBD2 (5 bases). Germline CDR1 is MDHEN and CDR2 is SYDVKM. The CDR3 is 14 residues long. Trimming took off 7 bases at V and 4 bases at J, with 16 bases between the two ends. The CDR3 DNA reads TGTGCCAGCACCCTAGCCGGCGATTTAGAGACCCAGTACTTC. It encodes CASTLAGDLETQYF.

The chain uses TRBV11-2 and TRBJ2-3; 7 nucleotides match TRBD2. The V gene end was trimmed by 7 bases and the J gene end by 0 bases; junction bases not matched to a gene: 4. The CDR3 length is 14 residues. The germline CDR1 and CDR2 sequences are SGHAT and FQNNGV. CDR3 nucleotides: TGTGCCAGCACCTCGGGGGGAAGCACAGATACGCAGTATTTT. It encodes CASTSGGSTDTQYF.

The rearrangement links TRBV19 to TRBJ2-7, with 7 bases matching TRBD2. This CDR3 comprises 17 residues. The V gene end was trimmed by 4 bases and the J gene end by 0 bases; junction bases not matched to a gene: 12. CDR1 and CDR2 (germline): LNHDA, SQIVND (reference sequence). The DNA for the CDR3 is TGTGCCAGTAGTAAGGGAGGGAACCGCCGTAGCTCCTACGAGCAGTACTTC. The encoded protein is CASSKGGNRRSSYEQYF.

This clonotype was found a few times. This chain joins TRBV7-9 and TRBJ2-1; 7 bases line up with TRBD2. Germline-derived CDR1 and CDR2 are SEHNR and FQNEAQ (reference sequence). The CDR3 loop spans 15 amino acids. Trimming at V came to 8 bases and at J to 4 bases, leaving 11 bases not matched to a gene. DNA for the CDR3: TGTGCCAGCGTGACGCTAGCGGCTTCGTACAATGAGCAGTTCTTC. This encodes CASVTLAASYNEQFF.

The chain is built from TRBV5-1 and TRBJ2-1; no definite D call. This CDR3 region has 18 residues. V was clipped by 5 bases and J by 6 bases, with 27 bases between them. Germline V gene sequence: CDR1 SGHRS, CDR2 YFSETQ. For the CDR3, the DNA is TGCGCCAGCAGGCCTGCTGGTCTTGCGGCCCTGGGCTCCAATGAGCAGTTCTTC. It translates to CASRPAGLAALGSNEQFF.

The chain links TRBV2 to TRBJ1-5; D possibly corresponds to TRBD1 (6 bases). Germline loops: CDR1 SNHLY, CDR2 FYNNEI. V lost 7 bases, J lost 7 bases, and 11 bases lay in between. CDR3 length: 12 residues. CDR3 sequence reads: CASTRGFQPQHF. In DNA form, the CDR3 reads TGTGCCAGCACCAGGGGCTTCCAGCCCCAGCATTTT.

Only a few counts were recorded for this clonotype. The rearrangement uses TRBV7-9 and TRBJ2-6; tentatively, D is TRBD1 (6 bases). Germline CDR1 and CDR2: SEHNR and FQNEAQ (reference sequence). This CDR3 contains 15 residues. V was trimmed by 3 bases and J by 2 bases, leaving 8 bases between them. CDR3 sequence reads: CASSFTGTGANVLTF. CDR3 in DNA: TGTGCCAGCAGCTTTACAGGGACTGGGGCCAACGTCCTGACTTTC.

The rearrangement uses TRBV7-2 and TRBJ2-1; 7 bases align to TRBD2. The V segment lost 5 bases and the J segment 5 bases; nucleotides outside the gene matches: 12. Germline V gene data show CDR1 as SGHTA and CDR2 as FQGNSA. CDR3 size: 16 residues. CDR3 coding DNA: TGTGCCAGCAGCGGGGGGGGACTCCACATAAACAATGAGCAGTTCTTC. It encodes CASSGGGLHINNEQFF.

The chain joins TRBV5-1 to TRBJ2-3; 14 bases agree with TRBD2. J was trimmed by 1 base and V by 1 base; bases with no gene match: 5. Germline V gene data show CDR1 as SGHRS and CDR2 as YFSETQ. CDR3 size: 18 residues. In DNA form, the CDR3 reads TGCGCCAGCAGCTTGAAGGGACTAGCGGGGGAGGGCACAGATACGCAGTATTTT. It yields the protein CASSLKGLAGEGTDTQYF.

This sequence joins TRBV12-3 or TRBV12-4 and TRBJ1-2; D gene uncertain. The CDR3 sequence is 14 residues long. V lost 4 bases and J lost 2, with 11 bases in between. The CDR3 DNA follows: TGTGCCAGCAGTTCGACACAGTCCAACTATGGCTACACCTTC. Translated, it gives CASSSTQSNYGYTF.

The chain has TRBV3-1 and TRBJ2-1, with D perhaps assigned TRBD1 or TRBD2 (5 bases each). The germline gives CDR1 LGHDT, CDR2 YNNKEL (reference sequence). Trimming removed 5 bases from V and 4 bases from J, with 18 bases in between. The CDR3 contains 16 residues. DNA for the CDR3: TGTGCCAGCAGCGTTTCCGGGACCCGCGTGTACAATGAGCAGTTCTTC. Amino acid sequence: CASSVSGTRVYNEQFF.

The table lists this clonotype with many counts. The chain joins TRBV7-3 to TRBJ2-1; D possibly corresponds to TRBD1 (6 bases). The CDR3 is made up of 15 amino acids. V was trimmed by 5 bases and J by 1 base, leaving 12 bases between them. The germline CDR1 and CDR2 sequences are SGHTA and FQGTGA. The CDR3 loop is CASSPGQGSYNEQFF. Here the CDR3 DNA reads TGTGCCAGCAGCCCCGGGCAGGGGTCCTACAATGAGCAGTTCTTC.

The DNA of the CDR3 is TGTGCCAGCAGCCGGGCCGGGTTTGGGGCAGATACGCAGTATTTT. Translated, it gives CASSRAGFGADTQYF. The chain uses TRBV3-1 and TRBJ2-3, with D hard to call. Germline CDR1 reads LGHDT; CDR2 reads YNNKEL (reference sequence). V was trimmed by 4 bases and J by 4 bases, leaving 15 bases between them. CDR3 length equals 15 residues.

The chain carries TRBV6-2 or TRBV6-3 and TRBJ2-3; D may be TRBD1 (5 bases). Germline lookup yields CDR1 MNHEY and CDR2 SVGEGT. This CDR3 contains 15 residues. Trimming pared 2 bases from V and 0 bases from J, leaving 9 bases between. CDR3 loop: CASSYGAASTDTQYF. CDR3 coding DNA: TGTGCCAGCAGTTACGGGGCGGCTAGCACAGATACGCAGTATTTT.

This chain joins TRBV29-1 and TRBJ2-4; a weak D match, TRBD2 (6 bases). Between the trimmed V and J ends, which lost 1 base and 13 bases, there was a span of 29 bases. There are 17 residues in the CDR3. The germline V gene has CDR1 SQVTM and CDR2 ANQGSEA. CDR3 in amino acids: CSVEGRGKEGERQGQYF. In nucleotides, the CDR3 is TGCAGCGTTGAAGGACGAGGCAAGGAGGGAGAACGGCAAGGGCAGTACTTC.

This clonotype has more than one count but fewer than ten. This rearrangement joins TRBV5-1 to TRBJ2-3; 7 positions agree with TRBD1. This CDR3 is built from 15 residues. The junction had 6 bases not matched to a gene; V was cut back by 0 bases and J by 5 bases. Germline CDR1 is SGHRS and CDR2 is YFSETQ. The CDR3 protein is CASSLAGGGGDTQYF. The CDR3 DNA sequence: TGCGCCAGCAGCTTGGCAGGGGGTGGTGGAGATACGCAGTATTTT.

This clonotype has just a few counts. The V call is TRBV11-2, the J call TRBJ2-3; tentative D call: TRBD1 (8 bases). The length of the CDR3 is 15 residues. Trimming took 6 bases from V and 6 from J, leaving 19 bases between them. CDR1 and CDR2 from the germline V gene are SGHAT and FQNNGV. Here the CDR3 reads CASRRTGRGVDTQYF. The CDR3 DNA reads as TGTGCCAGCAGACGGACAGGGAGGGGTGTCGATACGCAGTATTTT. Full variable domain (outside the CDR3, taken from reference TRBV11-2 and TRBJ2-3): EAGVAQSPRYKIIEKRQSVAFWCNPISGHATLYWYQQILGQGPKLLIQFQNNGVVDDSQLPKDRFSAERLKGVDSTLKIQPAKLEDSAVYLCASRRTGRGVDTQYFGPGTRLTVL.